This T cell receptor beta chain was profiled in a study of shared T cell receptors in the human thymus. The CDR3 sequence is 13 residues long. Germline CDR1 reads MDHEN; CDR2 reads SYDVKM. The junction had 5 bases not matched to a gene; V was cut back by 9 bases and J by 4 bases. Some clones are missing from TCRdb's copy, which holds only in-frame ones; the method was immunoSEQ multiplex PCR. The table lists about 660,000 clones, more than 70% of them singletons, with roughly 0.0087% in the top ten. Separately, the same data were catalogued under a study of human thymus T cells. That work contributes: Resections obtained during corrective heart surgery supplied the thymus tissue. Gene usage (both V and J) appeared biased in thymic and blood repertoires.

The source is a boy under three years old with a congenital heart defect. Sequenced material: thymocytes. The chain links TRBV28 to TRBJ2-7, with 11 bases identical to TRBD2. CDR3 sequence reads: CASRLAGSYEQYF. The CDR3, as DNA: TGTGCCAGTCGACTAGCGGGATCGTACGAGCAGTACTTC.